This entry lists 16 T cell receptor beta chains sequenced from one sample in a study of shared clonotypes between healthy human individuals. Assay used: immunoSEQ multiplex PCR; TCRdb lists only in-frame clones, some missing. The sample lists more than 2 million clones; 95% were seen once. Sequences were obtained from naive CD4+ T cells sorted from blood. Specified subset: CD45RA+ positively selected. These receptors came from a man younger than 35 in good health.

This chain uses TRBV30 with TRBJ2-5; no definite D call. V lost 6 bases and J lost 5, with 10 bases in between. CDR1 and CDR2 from the germline V gene are GTSNPN and SVGIG (reference sequence). The CDR3 sequence is 11 residues long. This chain's CDR3 is CACAAVETQYF. The CDR3 DNA is TGTGCCTGCGCGGCCGTGGAGACCCAGTACTTC.

This clone was picked up a small number of times. The rearrangement uses TRBV5-6 and TRBJ1-5; D is ambiguous. Looked up from germline, CDR1 is SGHDT and CDR2 is YYEEEE. CDR3 length: 16 amino acids. V lost 0 bases, J lost 4 bases, and 14 bases lay in between. This chain's CDR3 is CASSLGPGILNQPQHF. The CDR3 bases are TGTGCCAGCAGCTTGGGGCCCGGGATATTAAATCAGCCCCAGCATTTT.

The chain couples TRBV5-6 to TRBJ2-3; 12 nucleotides match TRBD2. Germline-derived CDR1 and CDR2 are SGHDT and YYEEEE. Trimming removed 4 bases from V and 0 bases from J; junction bases left unmatched: 3. CDR3 length equals 16 residues. In nucleotides, the CDR3 is TGTGCCAGCAGCATAGGACTAGCGGGAAGCACAGATACGCAGTATTTT. This sequence encodes CASSIGLAGSTDTQYF.

The CDR3 here is CASRAATVPQETQYF. The DNA of the CDR3 is TGCGCCAGCAGAGCTGCAACAGTCCCCCAAGAGACCCAGTACTTC. V usage is TRBV5-1 and J usage is TRBJ2-5, with D unclear. Trimming took off 5 bases at V and 1 base at J, with 15 bases between the two ends. This CDR3 region has 15 residues. Germline V gives CDR1 SGHRS, CDR2 YFSETQ. The full variable domain, in which reference TRBV5-1 and TRBJ2-5 provide the parts outside the CDR3, is KAGVTQTPRYLIKTRGQQVTLSCSPISGHRSVSWYQQTPGQGLQFLFEYFSETQRNKGNFPGRFSGRQFSNSRSEMNVSTLELGDSALYLCASRAATVPQETQYFGPGTRLLVL.

Concerning this clone: Other DNA sequences in this specimen translate into the identical CDR3. The chain combines TRBV7-2 with TRBJ2-7, with D unclear. Germline CDR1 and CDR2: SGHTA and FQGNSA. Trimming removed 8 bases from V and 3 bases from J, with 5 bases in between. The CDR3 totals 10 residues. The CDR3 sequence is CASGNYEQYF. The CDR3 DNA sequence: TGTGCCAGCGGCAACTACGAGCAGTACTTC.

This chain links TRBV9 with TRBJ1-2; tentative D call: TRBD1 (5 bases). The CDR3 covers 15 residues. The V end was cut by 0 bases, the J end by 1 base, with 10 bases between. Germline V gives CDR1 SGDLS, CDR2 YYNGEE. This chain's CDR3 is CASSVAAGINYGYTF. The CDR3, as DNA: TGTGCCAGCAGCGTAGCCGCAGGGATTAACTATGGCTACACCTTC.

On this clone itself: This CDR3 is also generated by other DNA sequences in the sample. The chain carries TRBV5-1 and TRBJ2-3; no definite D call. CDR3 length: 14 residues. V was trimmed by 0 bases and J by 2 bases, leaving 7 bases between them. Germline CDR1 is SGHRS and CDR2 is YFSETQ. This CDR3 reads CASSLERNTDTQYF. CDR3 in DNA: TGCGCCAGCAGCTTGGAACGGAACACAGATACGCAGTATTTT.

The V gene is TRBV18, the J gene TRBJ2-7, with 8 bases that match TRBD2. Trimming took 1 base from V and 1 from J; bases not matched to a gene: 9. The CDR3 is 17 residues long. The germline V gene has CDR1 KGHSH and CDR2 LQKENI. The DNA of the CDR3 is TGTGCCAGCTCACCACTGCGTGGGAGCGGGGGATCCTACGAGCAGTACTTC. This encodes CASSPLRGSGGSYEQYF.

The rearrangement joins TRBV30 to TRBJ2-1, with 8 bases lining up with TRBD2. V lost 5 bases and J lost 4; bases outside the gene matches: 10. This CDR3 spans 15 amino acids. Germline CDR1 and CDR2: GTSNPN and SVGIG (reference sequence). Here the CDR3 DNA reads TGTGCCTGGGCGCCAGCCAGCGGGGGTTACAATGAGCAGTTCTTC. Protein: CAWAPASGGYNEQFF.

This sequence joins TRBV11-2 and TRBJ1-2; D remains ambiguous. Trimming pared 5 bases from V and 4 bases from J, leaving 17 bases between. The V gene's germline CDR1 is SGHAT and CDR2 FQNNGV. The CDR3 runs 15 residues. CDR3 amino acids: CASSPLTGDGYGYTF. The CDR3 region has the DNA TGTGCCAGCAGCCCGCTAACGGGCGATGGCTATGGCTACACCTTC.

The chain couples TRBV15 to TRBJ2-3; weak D call: TRBD2 (5 bases). Germline V CDR1 and CDR2: LNHNV, YYDKDF (reference sequence). The CDR3 has 16 amino acids. Trimming shortened V by 1 base and J by 2 bases, and 13 bases separated the two germline ends. The chain's CDR3 is CATSRGVSGVTDTQYF. DNA of the CDR3: TGTGCCACCAGCAGAGGGGTGAGCGGAGTCACAGATACGCAGTATTTT.

To note about this clone: The same CDR3 is also encoded by other DNA sequences in this sample. This chain joins TRBV10-3 and TRBJ2-7; no clear D. The V and J ends lost 3 bases and 2 bases respectively, with 8 bases between them. Germline V lookup: CDR1 ENHRY, CDR2 SYGVKD. This CDR3 region has 13 residues. CDR3 sequence reads: CAISDRAAYEQYF. The CDR3 bases are TGTGCCATCAGTGACCGGGCTGCCTACGAGCAGTACTTC.

The chain recombines TRBV6-5 with TRBJ1-6; D is perhaps TRBD1 (5 bases). CDR1 is MNHEY and CDR2 is SVGAGI in the germline V gene. The CDR3 has 15 amino acids. V was shortened by 6 bases and J by 4 bases, with 13 bases between the two germline ends. CDR3 residues: CASRRDGKYNSPLHF. CDR3 sequence (DNA): TGTGCCAGCAGACGGGACGGCAAATATAATTCACCCCTCCACTTT.

The J gene is TRBJ2-1, the V gene TRBV7-9, with 9 bases lining up with TRBD2. V lost 2 bases and J lost 5; bases outside the gene matches: 4. Germline loops: CDR1 SEHNR, CDR2 FQNEAQ (reference sequence). The CDR3 spans 15 residues. CDR3 in DNA: TGTGCCAGCAGCTTACTTAGCGGGAGTGACAATGAGCAGTTCTTC. Protein product: CASSLLSGSDNEQFF.

The gene calls are TRBV5-3 and TRBJ1-2, with D possibly TRBD1 on 5 matching bases. TRBV5-3 is reported as an ORF; its role is uncertain. The ends were cut back, 2 bases at V and 6 bases at J, with 11 bases in the middle. The CDR3 extends over 13 amino acids. CDR3 sequence reads: CARSFYRMDGYTF. CDR3 DNA: TGTGCCAGAAGCTTCTACAGGATGGATGGCTACACCTTC.

The chain uses TRBV5-4 and TRBJ2-5; 7 positions agree with TRBD1. Germline V gene data show CDR1 as SGHNT and CDR2 as YYREEE (reference sequence). J gave up 4 bases and V 1 base, and 7 bases lay outside the gene matches. The CDR3 sequence is 15 residues long. CDR3 sequence (DNA): TGTGCCAGCAGCTTGACACAGGGGAAGGGAGAGACCCAGTACTTC. Its translation: CASSLTQGKGETQYF. Complete variable domain (other parts from reference TRBV5-4 and TRBJ2-5): ETGVTQSPTHLIKTRGQQVTLRCSSQSGHNTVSWYQQALGQGPQFIFQYYREEENGRGNFPPRFSGLQFPNYSSELNVNALELDDSALYLCASSLTQGKGETQYFGPGTRLLVL.